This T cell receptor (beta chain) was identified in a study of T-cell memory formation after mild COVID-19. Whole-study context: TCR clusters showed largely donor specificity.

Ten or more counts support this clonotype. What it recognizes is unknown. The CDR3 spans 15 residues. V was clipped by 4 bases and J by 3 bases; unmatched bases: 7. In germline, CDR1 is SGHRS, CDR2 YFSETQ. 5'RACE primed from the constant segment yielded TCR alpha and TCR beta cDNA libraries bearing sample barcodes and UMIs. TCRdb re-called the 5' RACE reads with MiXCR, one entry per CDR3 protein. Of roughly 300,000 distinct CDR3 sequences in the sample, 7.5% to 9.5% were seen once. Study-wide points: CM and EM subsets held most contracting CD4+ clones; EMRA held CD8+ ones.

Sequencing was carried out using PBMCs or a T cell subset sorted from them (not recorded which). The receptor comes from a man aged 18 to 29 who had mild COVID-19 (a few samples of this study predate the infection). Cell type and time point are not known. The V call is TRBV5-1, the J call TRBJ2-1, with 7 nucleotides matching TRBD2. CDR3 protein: CASSRAGDGYNEQFF. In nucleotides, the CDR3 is TGCGCCAGCAGCCGGGCGGGGGATGGCTACAATGAGCAGTTCTTC.